Reported below is one TCR beta chain. This clone has more than one count but fewer than ten. Its antigen specificity is not known. Per-base qualities were not stored, and no clone one base away is much larger. The time point label of this sample denotes: about 28 days (+/-7) after the second vaccine dose. AZD1222 recipients given second doses at about 4 weeks or at about 12 weeks were pooled, since spike-specific TCR depth and breadth were not found to differ between the two schedules. Vaccinee samples were obtained from the UK trials COV001 and COV002, which included a single-blind randomized controlled phase 2/3 trial of AZD1222 (ChAdOx1 nCoV-19) in healthy adults. For TCRbeta chain sequencing, PBMC samples from trial participants were taken at day 0 and at day 28 after the second dose. This record comes from a study of T cell responses to AZD1222 COVID-19 vaccine (dated by TCRdb to the early 2020s). In terms of the full investigation: A total of 233 trial participants underwent TCR sequencing, of whom about 210 had received two doses of AZD1222 and about 26 had received two doses of the MenACWY control vaccine. Trial participants were enrolled into age subgroups of 18-55, 56-69 and 70-plus years, which contained around 150, 29 and 61 TCR-sequenced participants, respectively. Summary of the overall study and its limitations: CD4 TCRs associated with the vaccine covered the entire spike protein, and the dominant responses were in regions 160-218 and 743-854. Conclusions about previously exposed vaccinees were limited because only a handful of AZD1222 recipients were SARS-CoV-2 seropositive at baseline. Spike-specific TCR breadth and depth rose significantly after two AZD1222 doses compared with day 0 and with MenACWY recipients. Reportedly, almost half of the unique spike-specific TCRs recognized epitopes lying outside the regions that are mutated in the B.1.351 and B.1.1.7 variants. In the small 56-69-year group, the increase in depth fell short of significance, most likely because of low power. Most participants were white British and females outnumbered males, and the authors suggested that clonal diversity may have been underestimated. Because no day 14 peak-response samples were available, repertoires were characterized only after the peak T cell response.

From the germline V gene (reference sequence), CDR1 is GTSNPN and CDR2 is SVGIG. V loses 5 bases, J loses 2 bases, and the germline ends lie 6 bases apart. The CDR3 runs 11 residues from the cysteine to the phenylalanine. The DNA shown is the 33-base CDR3, in frame from base 1. The CDR3 regions of human TCRbeta chains were analyzed by immunosequencing. Turning to the authors' computational methods: Repertoire TCRs were checked for matches against a reference library of SARS-CoV-2-specific TCRs that had been generated using the MIRA antigen-specificity platform. Breadth meant the fraction of unique TCRs that were SARS-CoV-2-associated, whereas depth meant the fraction of total T cells that were SARS-CoV-2-associated. Using the MIRA data, each spike-specific TCR was mapped to the spike region that the TCR reacts to and placed in a CD4 or CD8 class. Log10-transformed breadth and depth values were compared by one-way ANOVA with Sidak's multiple comparisons tests. TCRdb limited this immuneACCESS table to in-frame rearrangements with V and J called. A share of clones is missing; checked studies link under half to unresolved V genes, and the rest is unexplained. The V and J calls and the clone size are those of that table, but D and trimming were determined from the DNA. Counted in this sample were about 150,000 clones; roughly 90% of them appeared once. 2.5% to 4% of the sample is taken by the ten largest.

The starting material was peripheral blood, obtained 28 days after the second AZD1222 dose. The V and J genes are TRBV30 and TRBJ1-1, with a weak D call of TRBD1 (5 bases match). This sequence originates from an adult who received the AZD1222 COVID-19 vaccine. The nucleotides are TGTGCCTGGCAGGGAAACACTGAAGCTTTCTTT. This yields the protein CAWQGNTEAFF.